This T cell receptor (beta chain) was captured by sequencing in a study of neurological immune-mediated disorders. Study in general: The roughly 34 patients with multiple sclerosis comprised roughly 31 relapsing-remitting cases and 3 secondary progressive cases.

The cDNA was produced through 5'RACE with 10-nucleotide random UMIs. Over 200 million TCR-beta sequences, together covering 15-18 subjects, were produced by every individual sequencing run that was carried out. Via MiXCR, TCRdb re-called the 5' RACE reads, giving one row per CDR3 protein. The sample holds 80,000 to 85,000 distinct CDR3 sequences, around 2.6% seen once. A total of 2 million PBMCs stored at -80 degrees C provided the unsorted libraries. Many counts were recorded for this clonotype. J was trimmed by 0 bases and V by 1 base; bases with no gene match: 7. The CDR3 runs 17 residues. Germline V gene lookup returns CDR1 SGHTA and CDR2 FQGNSA.

The sample consisted of PBMCs. This sequence was found in a woman aged 25 to 39 with multiple sclerosis. J is TRBJ2-3 and V is TRBV7-2; 7 bases line up with TRBD2. CDR3 DNA: TGTGCCAGCAGCTTAGAGTCGCTAGCGGTCAGCACAGATACGCAGTATTTT. It specifies CASSLESLAVSTDTQYF.